Following are 17 T cell receptor beta chains from one sample sequenced in a study of T-cell memory formation after mild COVID-19. TCRdb processed the 5' RACE reads anew with MiXCR; each CDR3 protein has one entry. Of 340,000 or so distinct CDR3 sequences listed, 13% are singletons. The specimen sequenced was PBMCs or a T cell subset sorted from them (not recorded which). These receptors originate from a man in his late teens or twenties who had mild COVID-19 (a few samples of this study predate the infection). Cell type and time point are not known.

The V and J genes are TRBV7-2 and TRBJ1-6; no definite D call. There are 13 residues in the CDR3. CDR1 is SGHTA and CDR2 is FQGNSA in the germline V gene. V lost 2 bases and J 10 bases, leaving 9 bases between the germline ends. This chain's CDR3 is CASSLRRESPLHF. CDR3 in DNA: TGTGCCAGCAGCTTAAGGCGGGAGTCACCCCTCCACTTT. Full variable domain (rest looked up from reference TRBV7-2 and TRBJ1-6): GAGVSQSPSNKVTEKGKDVELRCDPISGHTALYWYRQSLGQGLEFLIYFQGNSAPDKSGLPSDRFSAERTGGSVSTLTIQRTQQEDSAVYLCASSLRRESPLHFGNGTRLTVT.

This clonotype was counted between two and nine times. The chain carries TRBV4-2 and TRBJ1-5, with D perhaps TRBD1 (5 bases). Trimming stripped 0 bases from V and 9 bases from J, with 18 bases between. The CDR3 extends over 16 amino acids. Germline V gene data show CDR1 as LGHNA and CDR2 as YNFKEQ. The CDR3 protein is CASSQEYGASPRPQHF. Written as DNA, the CDR3 is TGTGCCAGCAGCCAAGAGTACGGGGCCTCCCCTAGGCCCCAGCATTTT.

This clonotype was recorded many times. The CDR3 loop reads CASSLSGYETQYF. CDR3 bases: TGCGCCAGCAGCTTGAGTGGGTACGAGACCCAGTACTTC. V usage is TRBV5-1 and J usage is TRBJ2-5; D gene unclear. Per germline, CDR1 SGHRS and CDR2 YFSETQ. Trimming pared 1 base from V and 5 bases from J, leaving 9 bases between. The CDR3 contains 13 residues. Full variable domain (rest looked up from reference TRBV5-1 and TRBJ2-5): KAGVTQTPRYLIKTRGQQVTLSCSPISGHRSVSWYQQTPGQGLQFLFEYFSETQRNKGNFPGRFSGRQFSNSRSEMNVSTLELGDSALYLCASSLSGYETQYFGPGTRLLVL.

This clonotype was counted at least ten times. The chain combines TRBV7-2 with TRBJ2-7, with D possibly being TRBD1 (6 bases). The CDR3 consists of 13 residues. Trimming cost V 5 bases and J 3 bases, with 11 bases left between them. CDR1 and CDR2 from the germline V gene are SGHTA and FQGNSA. The CDR3 protein is CASSPGTFYEQYF. CDR3 bases: TGTGCCAGCAGCCCCGGGACATTCTACGAGCAGTACTTC.

This clonotype appeared many times. The chain carries TRBV7-9 and TRBJ2-3; a weak D match, TRBD2 (6 bases). The CDR3 contains 13 residues. CDR1 is SEHNR, CDR2 FQNEAQ, per germline (reference sequence). Trimming took off 5 bases at V and 3 bases at J, with 9 bases between the two ends. The CDR3 DNA sequence: TGTGCCAGCAGCACTGGGACTACAGATACGCAGTATTTT. It yields the protein CASSTGTTDTQYF.

This clonotype was observed a handful of times. The chain has TRBV4-1 and TRBJ2-4; D is perhaps TRBD2 (5 bases). Germline CDR1 and CDR2: MGHRA and YSYEKL. Trimming pared 2 bases from V and 0 bases from J, leaving 8 bases between. This CDR3 comprises 15 residues. The CDR3 nucleotides read TGCGCCAGCAGCCAACTCGGACTAGCCAAAAACATTCAGTACTTC. Translated, it gives CASSQLGLAKNIQYF.

J is TRBJ2-2 and V is TRBV20-1; no reliable D call. Germline V lookup: CDR1 DFQATT, CDR2 SNEGSKA (reference sequence). The CDR3 runs to 15 residues. Trimming shortened V by 6 bases and J by 3 bases, and 17 bases separated the two germline ends. This CDR3 reads CSATSVWAYTGELFF. The CDR3 DNA follows: TGCAGTGCAACGTCAGTCTGGGCCTACACCGGGGAGCTGTTTTTT.

The CDR3 loop is CASSPFDWTYEQYV. CDR3 in DNA: TGCGCCAGCAGCCCTTTTGACTGGACCTACGAGCAGTACGTC. The chain couples TRBV10-2 to TRBJ2-7; D unresolved. Germline CDR1 WSHSY, CDR2 SAAADI. This CDR3 is built from 14 residues. Trimming left V 6 bases short and J 2 bases short, with 14 bases between.

The chain employs TRBV9 and TRBJ1-3; the D gene is possibly TRBD1 (6 bases). Looked up from germline, CDR1 is SGDLS and CDR2 is YYNGEE. This CDR3 has 12 residues. Trimming left V 3 bases short and J 5 bases short, with 6 bases between. Here the CDR3 reads CASSGDRNTIYF. For the CDR3, the DNA is TGTGCCAGCAGCGGGGACAGAAACACCATATATTTT.

This clonotype was observed a handful of times. The chain carries TRBV12-3 or TRBV12-4 and TRBJ1-1, with a tentative D call TRBD1 (6 bases). CDR3 size: 14 residues. Trimming removed 5 bases at V and 2 bases at J, with 12 bases between. CDR3 protein: CASSPADSNTEAFF. The CDR3 DNA is TGTGCCAGCAGTCCGGCGGACAGTAACACTGAAGCTTTCTTT.

This clonotype was picked up many times. The V and J genes are TRBV5-1 and TRBJ2-5; D is possibly TRBD1 (6 bases). This CDR3 spans 14 amino acids. V dropped 2 bases and J dropped 2 bases, with 10 bases sitting between them. The germline gives CDR1 SGHRS, CDR2 YFSETQ. The CDR3 reads CASSFRGTQETQYF. CDR3 nucleotide sequence: TGCGCCAGCAGCTTTAGGGGGACGCAAGAGACCCAGTACTTC.

The chain links TRBV3-1 to TRBJ2-5, with D unresolved. CDR3 length: 14 residues. Germline V gives CDR1 LGHDT, CDR2 YNNKEL (reference sequence). V was shortened by 4 bases and J by 5 bases, with 14 bases between the two germline ends. CDR3 in DNA: TGTGCCAGCAGCCCTATGATGGCTCGGGAGACCCAGTACTTC. As protein: CASSPMMARETQYF.

This clonotype came up a few times. The chain carries TRBV24-1 and TRBJ2-1, with D tentatively TRBD1 or TRBD2 (5 bases each). Looked up from germline, CDR1 is KGHDR and CDR2 is SFDVKD. The germline V and J ends were trimmed by 0 bases and 8 bases, with 10 bases remaining between them. The CDR3 is 14 residues long. In DNA, the CDR3 is TGTGCCACCAGTGATTTGCAACGAGGGGATGAGCAGTTCTTC. The encoded protein is CATSDLQRGDEQFF.

The chain uses TRBV25-1 and TRBJ2-1; TRBD1 aligns across 9 bases. Germline CDR1 is MGHDK and CDR2 is SYGVNS. Unmatched junction bases numbered 8, after V lost 0 bases and J lost 8 bases. The CDR3 covers 16 residues. The CDR3 here is CASSEYLTGGPHEQFF. CDR3 bases: TGTGCCAGCAGTGAATATCTTACAGGGGGCCCCCATGAGCAGTTCTTC.

This clonotype was observed many times. CDR3 protein: CASSDSTEQGAAGELFF. The DNA for the CDR3 is TGTGCCAGCAGTGACTCGACCGAACAGGGGGCGGCCGGGGAGCTGTTTTTT. The chain links TRBV6-4 to TRBJ2-2, with 9 bases lining up with TRBD1. V lost 0 bases and J lost 6; bases outside the gene matches: 8. The CDR3 covers 17 residues. The V gene's germline CDR1 is MRHNA and CDR2 SNTAGT.

V usage is TRBV9 and J usage is TRBJ2-3; D is uncertain. This CDR3 contains 15 residues. Germline-derived CDR1 and CDR2 are SGDLS and YYNGEE. The ends were cut back, 4 bases at V and 0 bases at J, with 12 bases in the middle. This chain's CDR3 is CASSPRSSSTDTQYF. Written as DNA, the CDR3 is TGTGCCAGCAGCCCCCGGTCTTCTAGCACAGATACGCAGTATTTT.

This clonotype has a handful of counts. The chain employs TRBV5-1 and TRBJ2-1, with a possible D match to TRBD1 (6 bases). Germline V lookup: CDR1 SGHRS, CDR2 YFSETQ. This CDR3 spans 14 amino acids. V was cut by 4 bases and J by 5 bases, with 13 bases left in between. CDR3 protein: CASSIRGEDNEQFF. The CDR3 nucleotides are TGCGCCAGCAGCATCAGGGGAGAGGACAATGAGCAGTTCTTC. The whole variable domain, remainder taken from reference TRBV5-1 and TRBJ2-1, is KAGVTQTPRYLIKTRGQQVTLSCSPISGHRSVSWYQQTPGQGLQFLFEYFSETQRNKGNFPGRFSGRQFSNSRSEMNVSTLELGDSALYLCASSIRGEDNEQFFGPGTRLTVL.